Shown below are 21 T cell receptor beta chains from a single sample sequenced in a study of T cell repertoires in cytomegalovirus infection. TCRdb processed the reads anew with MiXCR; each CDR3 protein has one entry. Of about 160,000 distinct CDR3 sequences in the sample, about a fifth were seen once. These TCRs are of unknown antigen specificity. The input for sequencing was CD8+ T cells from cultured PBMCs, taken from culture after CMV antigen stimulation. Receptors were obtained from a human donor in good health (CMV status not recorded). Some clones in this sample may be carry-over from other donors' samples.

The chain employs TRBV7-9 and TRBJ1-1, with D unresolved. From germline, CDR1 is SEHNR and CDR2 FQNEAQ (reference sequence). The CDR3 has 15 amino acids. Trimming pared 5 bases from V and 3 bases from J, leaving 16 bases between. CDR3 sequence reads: CASSPRIGKDTEAFF. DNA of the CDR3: TGTGCCAGCAGCCCACGGATAGGAAAGGACACTGAAGCTTTCTTT.

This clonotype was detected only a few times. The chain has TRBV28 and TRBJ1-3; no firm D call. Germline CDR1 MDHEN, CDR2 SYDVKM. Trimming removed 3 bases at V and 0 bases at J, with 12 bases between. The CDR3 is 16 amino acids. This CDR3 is CASSLSTRYSGNTIYF. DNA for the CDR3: TGTGCCAGCAGTTTGAGTACAAGGTACTCTGGAAACACCATATATTTT.

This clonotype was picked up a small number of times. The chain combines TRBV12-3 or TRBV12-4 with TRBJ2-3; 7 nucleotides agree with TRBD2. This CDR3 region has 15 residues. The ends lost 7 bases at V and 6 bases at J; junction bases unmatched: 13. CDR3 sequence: CASTGGRVHVDTQYF. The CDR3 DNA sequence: TGTGCCAGCACTGGAGGGAGGGTGCATGTCGATACGCAGTATTTT.

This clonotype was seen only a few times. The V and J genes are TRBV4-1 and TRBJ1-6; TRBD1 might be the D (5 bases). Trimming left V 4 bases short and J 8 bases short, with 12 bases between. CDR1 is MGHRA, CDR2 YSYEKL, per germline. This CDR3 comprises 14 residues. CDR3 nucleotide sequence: TGCGCCAGCAGCCCCCCAGGGCTGGATTCACCCCTCCACTTT. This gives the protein CASSPPGLDSPLHF.

The CDR3 nucleotides read TGTGCCAGCAGCTTTGTTAGCGGAACTAGCTCCTACAATGAGCAGTTCTTC. Amino acid sequence: CASSFVSGTSSYNEQFF. This chain joins TRBV11-2 and TRBJ2-1, with D maybe TRBD2 (6 bases). Germline CDR1 and CDR2: SGHAT and FQNNGV. The CDR3 spans 17 residues. V was cut by 3 bases and J by 0 bases, with 15 bases left in between.

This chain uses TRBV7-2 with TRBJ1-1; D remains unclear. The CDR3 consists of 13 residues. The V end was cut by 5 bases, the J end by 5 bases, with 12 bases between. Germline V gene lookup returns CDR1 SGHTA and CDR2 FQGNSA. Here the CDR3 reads CASSAYHGTEAFF. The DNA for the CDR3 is TGTGCCAGCAGCGCCTACCACGGGACTGAAGCTTTCTTT.

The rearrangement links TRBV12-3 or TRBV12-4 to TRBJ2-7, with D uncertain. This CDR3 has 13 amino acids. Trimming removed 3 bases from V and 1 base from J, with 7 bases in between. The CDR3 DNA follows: TGTGCCAGCAGTTTTTTGGCGTCCTACGAGCAGTACTTC. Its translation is CASSFLASYEQYF.

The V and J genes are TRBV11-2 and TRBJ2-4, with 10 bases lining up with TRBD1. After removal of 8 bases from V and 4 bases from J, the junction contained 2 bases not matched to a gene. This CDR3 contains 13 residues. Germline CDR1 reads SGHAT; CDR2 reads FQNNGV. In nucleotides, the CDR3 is TGTGCCAGCCCGGGACAGGGGAAAAACATTCAGTACTTC. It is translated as CASPGQGKNIQYF.

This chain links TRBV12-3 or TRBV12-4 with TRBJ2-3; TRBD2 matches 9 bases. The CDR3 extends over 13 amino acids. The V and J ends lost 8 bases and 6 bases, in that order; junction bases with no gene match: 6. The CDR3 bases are TGTGCCAGCGGGGGACTAGCCGTGGATACGCAGTATTTT. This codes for CASGGLAVDTQYF.

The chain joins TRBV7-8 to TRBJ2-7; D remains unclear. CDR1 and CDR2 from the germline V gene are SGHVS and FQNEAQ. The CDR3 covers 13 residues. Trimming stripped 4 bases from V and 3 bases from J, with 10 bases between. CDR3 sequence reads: CASSSERVYEQYF. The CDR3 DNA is TGTGCCAGCAGCTCGGAAAGGGTCTACGAGCAGTACTTC.

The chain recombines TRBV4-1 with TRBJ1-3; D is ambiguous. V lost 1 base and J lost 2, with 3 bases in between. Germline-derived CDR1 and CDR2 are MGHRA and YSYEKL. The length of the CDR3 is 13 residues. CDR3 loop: CASSQGAGNTIYF. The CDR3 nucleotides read TGCGCCAGCAGCCAAGGAGCTGGAAACACCATATATTTT.

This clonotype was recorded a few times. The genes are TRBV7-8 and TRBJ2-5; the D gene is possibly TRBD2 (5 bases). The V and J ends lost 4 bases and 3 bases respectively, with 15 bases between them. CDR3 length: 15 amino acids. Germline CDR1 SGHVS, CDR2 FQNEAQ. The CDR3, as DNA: TGTGCCAGCAGCTCCGATGGGCTAGCCGAAGAGACCCAGTACTTC. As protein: CASSSDGLAEETQYF. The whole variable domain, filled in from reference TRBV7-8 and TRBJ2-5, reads GAGVSQSPRYKVAKRGQDVALRCDPISGHVSLFWYQQALGQGPEFLTYFQNEAQLDKSGLPSDRFFAERPEGSVSTLKIQRTQQEDSAVYLCASSSDGLAEETQYFGPGTRLLVL.

The CDR3 loop is CASSSRQGALNEQFF. The DNA for the CDR3 is TGTGCCAGCAGCTCCCGACAGGGGGCTCTCAATGAGCAGTTCTTC. The chain combines TRBV11-2 with TRBJ2-1, with 10 bases identical to TRBD1. CDR1 and CDR2 (germline): SGHAT, FQNNGV. Trimming cost V 4 bases and J 6 bases; bases outside gene matches: 6. The CDR3 is 15 amino acids.

The CDR3 DNA follows: TGTGCCAGCAGCTTAGAAAGTCTAGCGGGGGGGCCTGAGGCAGATACGCAGTATTTT. It encodes CASSLESLAGGPEADTQYF. The gene calls are TRBV7-2 and TRBJ2-3; 12 bases fit TRBD2. J gave up 4 bases and V 1 base, and 12 bases lay outside the gene matches. The CDR3 extends over 19 amino acids. Germline V CDR1 and CDR2: SGHTA, FQGNSA.

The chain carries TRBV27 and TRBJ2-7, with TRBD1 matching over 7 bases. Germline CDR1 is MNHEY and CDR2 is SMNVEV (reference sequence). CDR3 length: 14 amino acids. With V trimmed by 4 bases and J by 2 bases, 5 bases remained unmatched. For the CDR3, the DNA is TGTGCCAGCAGTTCCGACAGGGTTCCCTACGAGCAGTACTTC. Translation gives CASSSDRVPYEQYF.

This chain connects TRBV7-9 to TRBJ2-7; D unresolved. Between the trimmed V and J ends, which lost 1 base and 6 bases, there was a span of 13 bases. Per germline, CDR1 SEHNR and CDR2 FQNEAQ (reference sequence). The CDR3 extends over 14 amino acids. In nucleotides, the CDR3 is TGTGCCAGCAGCTTAGTGTCCAGTGCCACCGAGCAGTACTTC. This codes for CASSLVSSATEQYF.

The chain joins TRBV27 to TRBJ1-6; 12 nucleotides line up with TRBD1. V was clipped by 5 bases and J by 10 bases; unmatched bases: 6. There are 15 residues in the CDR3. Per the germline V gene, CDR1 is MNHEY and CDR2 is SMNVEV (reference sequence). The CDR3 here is CASSPRDRGRSPLHF. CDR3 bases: TGTGCCAGCAGTCCCCGGGACAGGGGGCGGTCACCCCTCCACTTT.

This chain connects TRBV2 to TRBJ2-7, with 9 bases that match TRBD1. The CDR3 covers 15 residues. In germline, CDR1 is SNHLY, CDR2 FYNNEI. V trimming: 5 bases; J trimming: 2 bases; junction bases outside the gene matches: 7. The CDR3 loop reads CASSRAGQGTYEQYF. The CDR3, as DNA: TGTGCCAGCAGTCGAGCGGGACAGGGTACCTACGAGCAGTACTTC.

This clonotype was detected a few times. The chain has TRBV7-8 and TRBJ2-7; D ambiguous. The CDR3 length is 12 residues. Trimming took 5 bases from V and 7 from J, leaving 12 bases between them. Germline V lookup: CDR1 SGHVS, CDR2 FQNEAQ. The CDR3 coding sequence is TGTGCCAGCAGCCCCCCAGCCCGGGAGCAGTACTTC. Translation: CASSPPAREQYF. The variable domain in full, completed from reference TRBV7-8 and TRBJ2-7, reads GAGVSQSPRYKVAKRGQDVALRCDPISGHVSLFWYQQALGQGPEFLTYFQNEAQLDKSGLPSDRFFAERPEGSVSTLKIQRTQQEDSAVYLCASSPPAREQYFGPGTRLTVT.

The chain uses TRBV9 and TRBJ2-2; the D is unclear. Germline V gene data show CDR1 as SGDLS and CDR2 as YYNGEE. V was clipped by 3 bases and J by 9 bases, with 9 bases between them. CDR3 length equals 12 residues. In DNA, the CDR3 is TGTGCCAGCAGCGCCGGTCCCAGGGAGCTGTTTTTT. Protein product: CASSAGPRELFF.

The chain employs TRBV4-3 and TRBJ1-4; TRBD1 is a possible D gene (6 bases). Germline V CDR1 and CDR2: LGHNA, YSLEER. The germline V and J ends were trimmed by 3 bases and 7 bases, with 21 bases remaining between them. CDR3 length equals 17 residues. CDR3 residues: CASSQDQTGPGGEKLFF. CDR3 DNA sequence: TGCGCCAGCAGCCAGGATCAAACAGGGCCCGGAGGTGAAAAACTGTTTTTT.